The following is a T cell receptor (beta chain) sequence with its context. Data came from immunoSEQ multiplex PCR; TCRdb stores just in-frame clones and leaves some out. Of roughly 1,500,000 clones detected, 98% appear once; the ten largest clones hold around 0.33%. The data were obtained in a study of shared clonotypes between healthy human individuals. Study context: Each donor's CD8 memory used one plate, CD8 naive two, each CD4 subset three.

Looked up from germline, CDR1 is SGHAT and CDR2 is FQNNGV. The junction had 9 bases not matched to a gene; V was cut back by 4 bases and J by 4 bases. The CDR3 has 16 residues. The clonotype comes from a man younger than 45 in good health. The sequenced material came from naive CD4+ T cells sorted from blood. Sample subset: CD45RA+ positively selected. The chain couples TRBV11-2 to TRBJ2-1, with 8 bases fitting TRBD1. The CDR3: CASSSYDRGLYNEQFF. The CDR3 DNA reads TGTGCCAGCAGCTCCTACGACAGGGGATTGTACAATGAGCAGTTCTTC.